This T cell receptor (beta chain) came from a study of beta chain features in type 1 diabetes. Broader study findings: At VDJ recombination sites, type 1 diabetes patients had fewer insertions and more deleted nucleotides.

Concerning this clone itself: Its target is unknown.

Sequencing targeted expressed TCRB transcripts, as all isolated RNA had been reverse transcribed. Clones were sequenced by immunoSEQ multiplex PCR, and TCRdb holds only the in-frame ones, with some missing. Here the sample spans roughly 140,000 clones, about 7.1% being singletons. The sample comprised central memory CD4+ T cells from blood. The clonotype was recovered from a woman aged 30 to 39 in good health.

The CDR3 DNA reads TGTGCCAGCAGCACTAGCGGGAACCCCTACAATGAGCAGTTCTTC. Amino acid sequence: CASSTSGNPYNEQFF. The chain carries TRBV5-6 and TRBJ2-1; 10 nucleotides line up with TRBD2. CDR1 is SGHDT and CDR2 is YYEEEE in the germline V gene. The CDR3 runs 15 residues. V trimming: 4 bases; J trimming: 2 bases; junction bases outside the gene matches: 3.